The clone carrying this T cell receptor (beta chain) came up many times. Unique molecular identifiers were used to barcode this TCRbeta library. In TCRdb, the PCR reads were re-called with MiXCR into one record per CDR3 protein. Of some 490,000 distinct CDR3 sequences detected, under 15% appear once; the ten largest clones hold 4.5% to 6%. This sample was taken from a study of T-cell reconstitution after alpha-beta-depleted transplantation in children. This CDR3 has 15 amino acids. V shed 4 bases and J 1 base; nucleotides not matched to a gene: 3. Per the germline V gene, CDR1 is LGHDT and CDR2 is YNNKEL (reference sequence).

This sample comprised PBMCs from the stem cell graft donor, obtained from the stem cell graft. The V and J genes are TRBV3-1 and TRBJ2-2, with 7 positions matching TRBD1. The TCR comes from a human donor who donated a stem cell graft to a child with combined immunodeficiency. Here the CDR3 DNA reads TGTGCCAGCAGCCCAGGGGGTTGGAACACCGGGGAGCTGTTTTTT. This gives the protein CASSPGGWNTGELFF. Full variable domain (remainder filled in from reference TRBV3-1 and TRBJ2-2): DTAVSQTPKYLVTQMGNDKSIKCEQNLGHDTMYWYKQDSKKFLKIMFSYNNKELIINETVPNRFSPKSPDKAHLNLHINSLELGDSAVYFCASSPGGWNTGELFFGEGSRLTVL.